One sample yielded the 12 T cell receptor beta chains listed below, sequenced in a study of T cell changes during pregnancy in multiple sclerosis. Generated by immunoSEQ multiplex PCR, the TCRdb table keeps only in-frame clones and is missing some. Of about 49,000 clones in the sample, roughly 94% were seen once. Here the sequenced sample was CD8+ T cells from peripheral blood mononuclear cells, taken before pregnancy. These receptors came from a female donor with multiple sclerosis, enrolled in a pregnancy study.

The V call is TRBV19, the J call TRBJ2-7; a possible D gene is TRBD1 (5 bases). V was cut by 3 bases and J by 0 bases, with 9 bases left in between. Germline values: CDR1 LNHDA, CDR2 SQIVND (reference sequence). There are 14 residues in the CDR3. The CDR3 reads CASSMAQGSYEQYF. The CDR3 bases are TGTGCCAGTAGTATGGCCCAGGGCTCCTACGAGCAGTACTTC.

The rearrangement uses TRBV25-1 and TRBJ2-7, with a tentative D call TRBD1 (5 bases). Per the germline V gene, CDR1 is MGHDK and CDR2 is SYGVNS. V was shortened by 1 base and J by 4 bases, with 14 bases between the two germline ends. CDR3 length: 15 residues. The CDR3 nucleotides read TGTGCCAGCAGTGAATCTGGCAGGGCCTCTTACGAGCAGTACTTC. Amino acid sequence: CASSESGRASYEQYF.

The V and J genes are TRBV13 and TRBJ2-1; D possibly corresponds to TRBD2 (6 bases). CDR1 and CDR2 (germline): PRHDT, FYEKMQ (reference sequence). Trimming left V 7 bases short and J 8 bases short, with 18 bases between. The CDR3 is 14 residues long. CDR3 sequence (DNA): TGTGCCAGCAAGGAGGAGCGGGTCATGGATGAGCAGTTCTTC. Translation gives CASKEERVMDEQFF. The complete variable domain, with remaining parts taken from reference TRBV13 and TRBJ2-1, reads AAGVIQSPRHLIKEKRETATLKCYPIPRHDTVYWYQQGPGQDPQFLISFYEKMQSDKGSIPDRFSAQQFSDYHSELNMSSLELGDSALYFCASKEERVMDEQFFGPGTRLTVL.

This rearrangement joins TRBV5-4 to TRBJ2-5; 8 bases line up with TRBD2. The CDR3 consists of 17 residues. The V gene end was trimmed by 4 bases and the J gene end by 1 base; junction bases not matched to a gene: 12. The germline V gene encodes CDR1 SGHNT and CDR2 YYREEE (reference sequence). CDR3 in amino acids: CASSLWGSGTFQETQYF. The CDR3 DNA sequence: TGTGCCAGCAGCCTGTGGGGTAGCGGGACTTTCCAAGAGACCCAGTACTTC.

V and J are TRBV13 and TRBJ1-1, with D uncertain. The CDR3 totals 16 residues. V shed 5 bases and J shed 1 base, with 17 bases lying between them. CDR1 is PRHDT and CDR2 is FYEKMQ in the germline V gene (reference sequence). The CDR3 is CASSAFGVVTNTEAFF. CDR3 nucleotides: TGTGCCAGCAGCGCCTTCGGGGTTGTAACGAACACTGAAGCTTTCTTT.

V gene TRBV27 combines with J gene TRBJ2-7, with D tentatively TRBD1 (5 bases). Germline loops: CDR1 MNHEY, CDR2 SMNVEV (reference sequence). The CDR3 consists of 14 residues. The V end lost 3 bases, the J end lost 2 bases, and 11 bases lay between the germline ends. The CDR3 nucleotides read TGTGCCAGCAGTTTTGCGAGGACACCCTACGAGCAGTACTTC. This encodes CASSFARTPYEQYF.

The chain combines TRBV2 with TRBJ2-1; D possibly corresponds to TRBD1 (5 bases). V gave up 8 bases and J gave up 7 bases, with 27 bases separating them. This CDR3 contains 17 residues. CDR1 SNHLY and CDR2 FYNNEI come from the germline V gene. This CDR3 is CASGSRPGNTPGNEQFF. The CDR3 DNA reads as TGTGCCAGCGGGTCTCGACCAGGGAATACTCCTGGGAATGAGCAGTTCTTC.

The rearrangement links TRBV6-5 to TRBJ1-1, with D possibly TRBD1 on 6 matching bases. Germline values: CDR1 MNHEY, CDR2 SVGAGI. V was pared by 5 bases and J by 7 bases, with 20 bases between. This CDR3 contains 15 residues. The CDR3 loop is CASSTVPGHDHEAFF. DNA of the CDR3: TGTGCCAGCAGTACCGTCCCGGGACACGATCATGAAGCTTTCTTT.

This clone has only one observation. The chain joins TRBV5-4 to TRBJ2-7, with TRBD1 as a possible D gene (8 bases). Trimming pared 4 bases from V and 1 base from J, leaving 18 bases between. The germline CDR1 and CDR2 sequences are SGHNT and YYREEE (reference sequence). This CDR3 contains 16 residues. CDR3 amino acids: CASSGGGGQASYEQYF. DNA of the CDR3: TGTGCCAGCAGCGGGGGCGGGGGACAGGCGTCCTACGAGCAGTACTTC.

J is TRBJ2-7 and V is TRBV28; 7 bases are shared with TRBD1. The CDR3 is 12 residues long. Unmatched junction bases numbered 6, after V lost 9 bases and J lost 4 bases. Germline values: CDR1 MDHEN, CDR2 SYDVKM. The CDR3 sequence: CARSTGRYEQYF. In nucleotides, the CDR3 is TGTGCCAGATCGACAGGGAGATACGAGCAGTACTTC.

The chain uses TRBV7-9 and TRBJ1-3; D gene unclear. CDR3 length: 15 amino acids. The germline V gene encodes CDR1 SEHNR and CDR2 FQNEAQ (reference sequence). V was cut by 4 bases and J by 0 bases, with 10 bases left in between. CDR3: CASSSPRASGNTIYF. CDR3 DNA sequence: TGTGCCAGCAGCTCACCCCGCGCCTCTGGAAACACCATATATTTT.

The genes are TRBV10-1 and TRBJ2-1, with TRBD1 as a possible D gene (5 bases). This CDR3 is 12 amino acids long. The V gene's germline CDR1 is WNHNN and CDR2 SYGVQD (reference sequence). Deletions cut 3 bases from V and 9 bases from J, with 9 bases between. CDR3 sequence (DNA): TGCGCCAGCAGTGACAGGGCTGGTGAGCAGTTCTTC. Protein product: CASSDRAGEQFF.